This T cell receptor beta chain derives from a study of cytomegalovirus exposure and HLA in healthy donors. The study's findings and limits: Most TCRs appeared rarely, but some public TCRs recurred in many donors.

13 Jbeta primers and 60 Vbeta primers were used for the PCR. The repertoire was sequenced with immunoSEQ multiplex PCR; TCRdb's copy has only in-frame clones and lacks some. The data show 200,000 or so clones, with around 77% seen just once and just under 3% held by the top ten. The length of the CDR3 is 15 residues. Germline-derived CDR1 and CDR2 are KGHSH and LQKENI. With 4 bases clipped from V and 4 bases from J, the junction kept 5 bases outside the gene matches. Turning to this clone: Antigen: not known.

The chain links TRBV18 to TRBJ2-2, with 8 bases fitting TRBD1. This receptor was obtained from a young woman in good health and CMV-seronegative. Source material: PBMCs. CDR3 sequence reads: CASSLRQGSTGELFF. CDR3 in DNA: TGTGCCAGCTCACTCCGACAGGGGTCCACCGGGGAGCTGTTTTTT.